The 27 T cell receptor beta chains below were found in one sample sequenced in a study. TCRdb processed the 5' RACE reads anew with MiXCR; each CDR3 protein has one entry. The data show under 11,000 distinct CDR3 sequences, 27% seen once. Treg sorting used a CD4+CD25+CD127-/low gate. The sample comprised Tregs sorted from a lymph node. The receptor source for this set is a female donor with breast cancer.

By proportion, this clonotype is medium-sized. The chain employs TRBV24-1 and TRBJ2-1, with 11 bases matching TRBD2. The CDR3 is made up of 13 amino acids. Germline lookup yields CDR1 KGHDR and CDR2 SFDVKD. Trimming removed 9 bases from V and 6 bases from J; junction bases left unmatched: 3. The CDR3 region has the DNA TGTGCCACCGCTACTAGCGGGAGCAATGAGCAGTTCTTC. Its protein is CATATSGSNEQFF.

This clonotype was found a few times. The DNA for the CDR3 is TGCAGCGTTGAATCGGACCGGGGGGAGCAGTTCTTC. Protein product: CSVESDRGEQFF. The chain uses TRBV29-1 and TRBJ2-1; a possible D gene is TRBD2 (6 bases). Germline CDR1 and CDR2: SQVTM and ANQGSEA. The length of the CDR3 is 12 residues. The V gene lost 2 bases and the J gene lost 10 bases, with 12 bases spanning the gap.

By proportion, this clonotype is medium-sized (0.01 to 0.1%). The chain combines TRBV9 with TRBJ2-1; D unclear. Trimming took 3 bases from V and 4 from J, leaving 11 bases between them. CDR1 is SGDLS, CDR2 YYNGEE, per germline. The CDR3 length is 14 residues. CDR3 nucleotide sequence: TGTGCCAGCAGCGGAAACGACATATACAATGAGCAGTTCTTC. The encoded protein is CASSGNDIYNEQFF.

This clonotype is labeled medium-sized. V and J are TRBV5-1 and TRBJ2-5; TRBD1 matches at 7 bases. This CDR3 contains 15 residues. Germline assignment: CDR1 SGHRS and CDR2 YFSETQ. Germline trimming cut 2 bases from V and 2 bases from J; bases unmatched to any gene: 6. CDR3 amino acids: CASSLTGASQETQYF. The CDR3 DNA reads as TGCGCCAGCAGCTTAACAGGGGCGTCGCAAGAGACCCAGTACTTC.

For this clonotype: Relative to the germline gene, one junction end is altered; a read error may explain this. This sequence joins TRBV6-5 and TRBJ1-2, with D uncertain. The CDR3 loop spans 15 amino acids. Germline assignment: CDR1 MNHEY and CDR2 SVGAGI. The DNA of the CDR3 is TGTGGCAGCGGTTACTCTGGCAGGATGGGCTATGGCTACACCTTC. This encodes CGSGYSGRMGYGYTF.

The V gene is TRBV14, the J gene TRBJ1-1; D remains ambiguous. CDR3 length: 16 residues. Germline V CDR1 and CDR2: SGHDN, FVKESK. Trimming shortened V by 1 base and J by 0 bases, and 12 bases separated the two germline ends. The CDR3 coding sequence is TGTGCCAGCAGCCAAGCTTACTGGACGGTGAACACTGAAGCTTTCTTT. Amino acid sequence: CASSQAYWTVNTEAFF.

Relative to its sample, this clonotype is medium-sized. The chain links TRBV7-9 to TRBJ1-5, with TRBD1 matching 7 bases. The CDR3 extends over 15 amino acids. V lost 4 bases and J lost 3; bases outside the gene matches: 6. Germline V gene lookup returns CDR1 SEHNR and CDR2 FQNEAQ (reference sequence). The CDR3 reads CASSSSGTDNQPQHF. CDR3 nucleotides: TGTGCCAGCAGCTCTTCCGGGACAGACAATCAGCCCCAGCATTTT.

For this clonotype: A read error may explain this, as a much larger clone is one base away. The rearrangement uses TRBV28 and TRBJ2-7, with 7 nucleotides matching TRBD2. The CDR3 runs 13 residues. The germline gives CDR1 MDHEN, CDR2 SYDVKM. V shed 11 bases, J shed 0 bases, and the junction held 7 bases outside the gene matches. CDR3 residues: CAVLCGSSYEQYF. In DNA form, the CDR3 reads TGTGCCGTCCTTTGCGGGAGCTCCTACGAGCAGTACTTC.

A note on this clonotype: One end of the junction varies from germline; a read error may be responsible. The rearrangement links TRBV27 to TRBJ2-2, with D possibly matching TRBD2 (5 bases). Germline-derived CDR1 and CDR2 are MNHEY and SMNVEV (reference sequence). The CDR3 has 12 residues. CDR3 nucleotides: TGTGCCAGCAGCACGATTTCCGGGGAGCCGTTTTTT. Amino acids: CASSTISGEPFF.

By share, this clonotype counts as medium-sized. The V call is TRBV3-1, the J call TRBJ1-5; D not certain. The CDR3 spans 12 residues. Germline V lookup: CDR1 LGHDT, CDR2 YNNKEL (reference sequence). V dropped 4 bases and J dropped 1 base, with 2 bases sitting between them. The CDR3 nucleotides are TGTGCCAGCAGCCGGAGCAATCAGCCCCAGCATTTT. Its protein is CASSRSNQPQHF.

This clonotype showed up just a few times. The gene calls are TRBV7-2 and TRBJ2-1; 12 positions match TRBD2. The CDR3 covers 17 residues. CDR1 and CDR2 (germline): SGHTA, FQGNSA. V lost 5 bases and J lost 8; bases outside the gene matches: 13. CDR3 in DNA: TGTGCCAGCAGCCGACCATCTAGCGGGAGGGGCAACTATGAGCAGTTCTTC. Translation: CASSRPSSGRGNYEQFF. The full variable domain, in which reference TRBV7-2 and TRBJ2-1 provide the parts outside the CDR3, is GAGVSQSPSNKVTEKGKDVELRCDPISGHTALYWYRQSLGQGLEFLIYFQGNSAPDKSGLPSDRFSAERTGGSVSTLTIQRTQQEDSAVYLCASSRPSSGRGNYEQFFGPGTRLTVL.

This chain joins TRBV7-6 and TRBJ1-4; no clear D gene. Looked up from germline, CDR1 is SGHVS and CDR2 is FNYEAQ. The CDR3 extends over 15 amino acids. V dropped 3 bases and J dropped 8 bases, with 16 bases sitting between them. The DNA of the CDR3 is TGTGCCAGCAGCTTGTCGGCGGGGAGCCAGGAAAAACTGTTTTTT. Translation: CASSLSAGSQEKLFF.

This clonotype was recorded many times. V usage is TRBV7-3 and J usage is TRBJ2-4; no definite D call. Germline-derived CDR1 and CDR2 are SGHTA and FQGTGA. The V and J ends lost 5 bases and 7 bases respectively, with 12 bases between them. The CDR3 is made up of 13 amino acids. In DNA form, the CDR3 reads TGTGCCAGCAGCCCGGGCCCGTCCAACATTCAGTACTTC. Its translation is CASSPGPSNIQYF.

The chain combines TRBV4-1 with TRBJ2-7; the D gene is possibly TRBD2 (6 bases). This CDR3 has 15 residues. Germline CDR1 MGHRA, CDR2 YSYEKL. The V end was cut by 7 bases, the J end by 6 bases, with 22 bases between. CDR3 protein: CASNGELAMRREQYF. As DNA, the CDR3 is TGCGCCAGCAACGGCGAACTAGCCATGCGGCGCGAGCAGTACTTC.

This clonotype has a count of ten or more. Here the CDR3 reads CASSFGLESSYEQFF. The CDR3 DNA follows: TGTGCCAGCAGCTTCGGACTAGAGTCTTCGTATGAGCAGTTCTTC. The V gene is TRBV7-2, the J gene TRBJ2-1; TRBD2 aligns across 7 bases. The germline V gene has CDR1 SGHTA and CDR2 FQGNSA. The trim removed 3 bases at V and 8 bases at J, leaving 10 bases unmatched. The CDR3 has 15 residues.

To note about this clonotype: The junction differs from germline at one of its ends, possibly a read error. The chain has TRBV6-5 and TRBJ1-4; D is perhaps TRBD1 (5 bases). The CDR3 covers 14 residues. Germline loops: CDR1 MNHEY, CDR2 SVGAGI. The CDR3 DNA follows: TGTGCCAGCAGTCCATGGACATCTAGAGAAAAGCTGTTTTTT. This encodes CASSPWTSREKLFF.

Note on this clonotype: A read error may account for a junction end that differs from germline. CDR3: CASSSPRLAGTDNVQFF. The CDR3 DNA sequence: TGTGCCAGCAGCTCGCCCCGACTAGCGGGAACCGACAATGTGCAGTTCTTC. The chain links TRBV7-2 to TRBJ2-1, with 11 nucleotides matching TRBD2. Germline CDR1 SGHTA, CDR2 FQGNSA. The CDR3 covers 17 residues. The variable domain in full, completed from reference TRBV7-2 and TRBJ2-1, reads GAGVSQSPSNKVTEKGKDVELRCDPISGHTALYWYRQSLGQGLEFLIYFQGNSAPDKSGLPSDRFSAERTGGSVSTLTIQRTQQEDSAVYLCASSSPRLAGTDNVQFFGPGTRLTVL.

A word on this clonotype: This may stem from a read error, because a much larger clone lies one nucleotide away. DNA for the CDR3: TGCAGTGCTAGGTCGCTAGAGAGGCTCTTC. Translated, it gives CSARSLERLF. This chain connects TRBV20-1 to TRBJ2-1; no clear D gene. Germline V CDR1 and CDR2: DFQATT, SNEGSKA (reference sequence). The CDR3 spans 10 residues.

With respect to this clonotype: A much more abundant neighbour one base away suggests this may be a read error. The gene calls are TRBV6-1 and TRBJ1-5; TRBD1 is a possible D gene (6 bases). This CDR3 has 16 residues. Trimming pared 5 bases from V and 1 base from J, leaving 15 bases between. In germline, CDR1 is MNHNS, CDR2 SASEGT. The CDR3 DNA reads as TGTGCCAGCAGTCGAGAAGGGGGTTTCAGCAATCAGCCCCAGCATTTT. Translated: CASSREGGFSNQPQHF.

This clonotype occurred a few times. This may arise from a read error, as a much more abundant clone is one base away. The chain combines TRBV15 with TRBJ2-5, with 7 bases lining up with TRBD1. The CDR3 sequence is 12 residues long. Germline CDR1 and CDR2: LNHNV and YYDKDF (reference sequence). Trimming removed 6 bases from V and 5 bases from J; junction bases left unmatched: 3. CDR3: CATRQGMETQYF. CDR3 nucleotide sequence: TGTGCCACCAGACAGGGGATGGAGACCCAGTACTTC.

V and J are TRBV2 and TRBJ2-1; the D gene is possibly TRBD2 (5 bases). This CDR3 contains 15 residues. CDR1 and CDR2 (germline): SNHLY, FYNNEI. V dropped 2 bases and J dropped 1 base, with 9 bases sitting between them. The CDR3 sequence: CASSETLASYNEQFF. CDR3 sequence (DNA): TGTGCCAGCAGTGAAACTCTAGCTTCCTACAATGAGCAGTTCTTC.

The V call is TRBV18, the J call TRBJ1-1; D uncertain. The CDR3 runs to 15 residues. V was pared by 3 bases and J by 0 bases, with 11 bases between. Looked up from germline, CDR1 is KGHSH and CDR2 is LQKENI. CDR3 in DNA: TGTGCCAGCTCACCGTCCGGTCAGGTGAACACTGAAGCTTTCTTT. Its translation is CASSPSGQVNTEAFF.

This clonotype occurred many times. This sequence joins TRBV20-1 and TRBJ2-1; 15 bases match TRBD2. The V gene end was trimmed by 1 base and the J gene end by 3 bases; junction bases not matched to a gene: 13. The CDR3 is 20 amino acids. The germline CDR1 and CDR2 sequences are DFQATT and SNEGSKA (reference sequence). The CDR3 loop reads CSARGLGTSGRRVFYNEQFF. CDR3 coding DNA: TGCAGTGCTAGAGGGCTTGGGACTAGCGGGAGGCGGGTTTTCTACAATGAGCAGTTCTTC.

Ten or more counts support this clonotype. The rearrangement uses TRBV7-3 and TRBJ2-5, with TRBD1 matching over 8 bases. J was trimmed by 5 bases and V by 3 bases; bases with no gene match: 5. Germline lookup yields CDR1 SGHTA and CDR2 FQGTGA. The CDR3 extends over 14 amino acids. In nucleotides, the CDR3 is TGTGCCAGCAGCTTGGCAGGGGGCCGGGAGACCCAGTACTTC. As protein: CASSLAGGRETQYF. The full variable domain, with the rest looked up from reference TRBV7-3 and TRBJ2-5, is GAGVSQTPSNKVTEKGKYVELRCDPISGHTALYWYRQSLGQGPEFLIYFQGTGAADDSGLPNDRFFAVRPEGSVSTLKIQRTERGDSAVYLCASSLAGGRETQYFGPGTRLLVL.

The rearrangement uses TRBV15 and TRBJ2-5, with TRBD1 identical over 9 bases. Germline CDR1 reads LNHNV; CDR2 reads YYDKDF (reference sequence). The V gene end was trimmed by 1 base and the J gene end by 2 bases; junction bases not matched to a gene: 5. The CDR3 runs 16 residues. The CDR3 DNA reads TGTGCCACCAGCAGAGCGACAGGGGGACGGCAAGAGACCCAGTACTTC. It codes for CATSRATGGRQETQYF. Full variable domain (remainder filled in from reference TRBV15 and TRBJ2-5): DAMVIQNPRYQVTQFGKPVTLSCSQTLNHNVMYWYQQKSSQAPKLLFHYYDKDFNNEADTPDNFQSRRPNTSFCFLDIRSPGLGDTAMYLCATSRATGGRQETQYFGPGTRLLVL.

This clonotype has more than one count but fewer than ten. No conserved phenylalanine or tryptophan is present at the end of the CDR3, so a read error is the likely explanation. The chain is built from TRBV6-1 and TRBJ1-5; TRBD1 might be the D (5 bases). Trimming took 4 bases from V and 0 from J, leaving 7 bases between them. CDR3 length: 14 amino acids. The germline gives CDR1 MNHNS, CDR2 SASEGT. CDR3 bases: TGTGCCAGCAGTGGACAGTATAGCAATCAGCCCCAGCATTCT. Protein sequence: CASSGQYSNQPQHS.

Of note for this clonotype: Being one base from a much bigger clone, this may be a read error. The chain combines TRBV6-1 with TRBJ2-1, with 8 bases lining up with TRBD1. This CDR3 has 15 residues. Germline CDR1 MNHNS, CDR2 SASEGT. CDR3 residues: CASIDDRGPFNGQFF. CDR3 nucleotide sequence: TGTGCCAGCATTGACGACAGGGGACCTTTCAATGGGCAGTTCTTC.